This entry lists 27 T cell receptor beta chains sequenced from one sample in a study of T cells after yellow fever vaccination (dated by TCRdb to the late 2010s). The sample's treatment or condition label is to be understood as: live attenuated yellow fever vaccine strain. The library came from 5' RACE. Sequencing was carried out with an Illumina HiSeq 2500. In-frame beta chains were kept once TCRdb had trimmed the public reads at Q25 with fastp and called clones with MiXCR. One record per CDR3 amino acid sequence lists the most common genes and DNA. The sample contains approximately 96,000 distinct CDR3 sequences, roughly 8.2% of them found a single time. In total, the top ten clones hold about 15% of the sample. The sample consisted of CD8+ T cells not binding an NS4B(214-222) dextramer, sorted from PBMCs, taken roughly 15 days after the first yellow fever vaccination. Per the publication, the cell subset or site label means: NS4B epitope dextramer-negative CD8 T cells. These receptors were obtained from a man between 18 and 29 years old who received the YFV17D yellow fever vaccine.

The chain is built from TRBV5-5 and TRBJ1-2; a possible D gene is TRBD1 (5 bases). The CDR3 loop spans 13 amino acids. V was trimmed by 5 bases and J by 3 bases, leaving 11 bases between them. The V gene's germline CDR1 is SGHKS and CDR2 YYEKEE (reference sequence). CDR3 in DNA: TGTGCCAGCAGATTACAGGCGGACTATGGCTACACCTTC. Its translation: CASRLQADYGYTF.

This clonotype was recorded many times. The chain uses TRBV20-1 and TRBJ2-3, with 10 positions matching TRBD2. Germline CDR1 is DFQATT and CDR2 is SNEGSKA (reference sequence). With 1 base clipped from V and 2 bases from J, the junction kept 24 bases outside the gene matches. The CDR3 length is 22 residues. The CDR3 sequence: CSARVSISSLSTSGYHTDTQYF. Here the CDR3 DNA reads TGCAGTGCTAGAGTATCGATCTCCTCTCTCTCGACTAGCGGGTATCACACAGATACGCAGTATTTT.

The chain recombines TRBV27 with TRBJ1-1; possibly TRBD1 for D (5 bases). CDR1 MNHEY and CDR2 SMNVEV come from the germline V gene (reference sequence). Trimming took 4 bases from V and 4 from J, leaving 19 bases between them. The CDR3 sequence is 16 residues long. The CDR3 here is CASSSPSSRGGTEAFF. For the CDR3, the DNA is TGTGCCAGCAGTTCCCCCAGCAGCCGGGGGGGCACTGAAGCTTTCTTT.

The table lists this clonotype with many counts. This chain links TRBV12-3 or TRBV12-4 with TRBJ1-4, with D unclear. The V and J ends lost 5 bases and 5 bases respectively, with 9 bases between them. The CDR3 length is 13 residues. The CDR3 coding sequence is TGTGCCAGCAGTACGACGGAAAATGAAAAACTGTTTTTT. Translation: CASSTTENEKLFF.

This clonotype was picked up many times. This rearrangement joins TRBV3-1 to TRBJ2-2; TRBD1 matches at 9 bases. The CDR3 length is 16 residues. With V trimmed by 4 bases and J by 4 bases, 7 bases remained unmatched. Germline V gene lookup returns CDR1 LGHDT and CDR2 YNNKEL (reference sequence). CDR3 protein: CASSPGQGLITGELFF. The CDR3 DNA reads TGTGCCAGCAGCCCCGGACAGGGGTTGATCACCGGGGAGCTGTTTTTT.

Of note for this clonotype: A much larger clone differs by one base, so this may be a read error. CDR3 in DNA: TGTGCCAGCAGTTTACAAGGGCACTACGAGCAGTACGTC. Translating gives CASSLQGHYEQYV. This chain connects TRBV12-3 or TRBV12-4 to TRBJ2-7; D unresolved. This CDR3 has 13 amino acids. Trimming shortened V by 2 bases and J by 3 bases, and 8 bases separated the two germline ends.

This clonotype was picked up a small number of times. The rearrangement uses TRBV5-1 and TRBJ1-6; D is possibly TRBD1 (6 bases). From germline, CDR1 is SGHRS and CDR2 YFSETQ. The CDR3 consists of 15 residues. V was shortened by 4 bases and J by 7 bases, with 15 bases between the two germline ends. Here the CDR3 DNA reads TGCGCCAGCAGCCCCGTCGGACAGCAAAATTCACCCCTCCACTTT. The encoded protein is CASSPVGQQNSPLHF.

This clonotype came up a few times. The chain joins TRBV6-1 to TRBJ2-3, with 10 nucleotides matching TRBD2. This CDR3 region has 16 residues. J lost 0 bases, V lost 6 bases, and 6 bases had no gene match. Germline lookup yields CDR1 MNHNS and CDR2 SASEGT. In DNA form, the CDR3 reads TGTGCCAGCAGGGCTAGCGGGGGACTTAGCACAGATACGCAGTATTTT. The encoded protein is CASRASGGLSTDTQYF.

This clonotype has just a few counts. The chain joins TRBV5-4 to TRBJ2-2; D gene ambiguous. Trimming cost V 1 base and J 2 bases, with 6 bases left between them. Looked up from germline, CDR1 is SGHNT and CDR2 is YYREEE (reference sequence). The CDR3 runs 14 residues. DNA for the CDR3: TGTGCCAGCAGCTTGCCCGGTAACACCGGGGAGCTGTTTTTT. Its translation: CASSLPGNTGELFF. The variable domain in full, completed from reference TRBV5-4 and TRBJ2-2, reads ETGVTQSPTHLIKTRGQQVTLRCSSQSGHNTVSWYQQALGQGPQFIFQYYREEENGRGNFPPRFSGLQFPNYSSELNVNALELDDSALYLCASSLPGNTGELFFGEGSRLTVL.

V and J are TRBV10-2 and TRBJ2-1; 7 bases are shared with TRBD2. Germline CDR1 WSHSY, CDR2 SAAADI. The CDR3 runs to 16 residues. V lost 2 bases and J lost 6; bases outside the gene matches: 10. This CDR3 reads CASSERASGEANEQFF. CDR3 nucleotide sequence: TGCGCCAGCAGTGAGCGGGCGAGCGGGGAGGCCAATGAGCAGTTCTTC.

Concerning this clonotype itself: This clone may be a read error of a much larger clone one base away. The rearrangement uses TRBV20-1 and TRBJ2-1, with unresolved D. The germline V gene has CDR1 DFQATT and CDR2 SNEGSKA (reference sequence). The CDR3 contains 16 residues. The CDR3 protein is CCAAPASRSSYNEQFF. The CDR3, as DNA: TGCTGTGCCGCGCCTGCGTCCCGAAGCTCCTACAATGAGCAGTTCTTC.

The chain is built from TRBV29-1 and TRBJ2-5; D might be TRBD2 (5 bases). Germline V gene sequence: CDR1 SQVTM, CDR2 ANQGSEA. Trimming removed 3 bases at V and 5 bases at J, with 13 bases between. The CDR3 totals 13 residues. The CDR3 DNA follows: TGCAGCGTTGAGGACGGGGAGTGGGAGACCCAGTACTTC. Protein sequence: CSVEDGEWETQYF. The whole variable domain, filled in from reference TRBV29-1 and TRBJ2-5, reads SAVISQKPSRDICQRGTSLTIQCQVDSQVTMMFWYRQQPGQSLTLIATANQGSEATYESGFVIDKFPISRPNLTFSTLTVSNMSPEDSSIYLCSVEDGEWETQYFGPGTRLLVL.

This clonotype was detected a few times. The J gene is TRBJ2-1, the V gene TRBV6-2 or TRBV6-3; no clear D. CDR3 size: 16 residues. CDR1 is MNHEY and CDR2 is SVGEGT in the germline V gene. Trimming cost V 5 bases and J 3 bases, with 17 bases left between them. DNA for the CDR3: TGTGCCAGCAGTCGGACGGACGACTCCCACTACAATGAGCAGTTCTTC. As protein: CASSRTDDSHYNEQFF.

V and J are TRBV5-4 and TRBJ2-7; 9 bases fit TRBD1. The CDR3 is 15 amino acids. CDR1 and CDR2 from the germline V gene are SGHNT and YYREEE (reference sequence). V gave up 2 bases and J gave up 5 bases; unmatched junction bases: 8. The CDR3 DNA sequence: TGTGCCAGCAGCTTCCGGACAGGGGTATTGGACGAGCAGTACTTC. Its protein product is CASSFRTGVLDEQYF.

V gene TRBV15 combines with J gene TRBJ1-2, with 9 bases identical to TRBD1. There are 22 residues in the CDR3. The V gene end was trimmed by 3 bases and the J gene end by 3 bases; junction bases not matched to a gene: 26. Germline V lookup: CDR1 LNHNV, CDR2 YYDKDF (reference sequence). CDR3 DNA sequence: TGTGCCACCAGCAGCGTCATGGGGGACAGGGTTTCACGGACAAACCTGGACTATGGCTACACCTTC. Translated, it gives CATSSVMGDRVSRTNLDYGYTF.

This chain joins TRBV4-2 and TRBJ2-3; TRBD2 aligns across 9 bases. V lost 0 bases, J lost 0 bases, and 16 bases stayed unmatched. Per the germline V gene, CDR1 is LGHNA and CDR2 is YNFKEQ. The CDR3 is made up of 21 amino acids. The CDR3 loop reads CASSQDQDASGALASTDTQYF. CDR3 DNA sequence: TGTGCCAGCAGCCAAGATCAGGACGCTAGCGGGGCCCTCGCTAGCACAGATACGCAGTATTTT.

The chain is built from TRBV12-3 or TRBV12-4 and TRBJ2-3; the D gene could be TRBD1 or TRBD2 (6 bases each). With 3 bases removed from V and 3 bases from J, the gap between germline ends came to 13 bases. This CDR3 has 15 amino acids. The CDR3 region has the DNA TGTGCCAGCAGTTTGAAGGGGGGCATAACAGATACGCAGTATTTT. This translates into CASSLKGGITDTQYF.

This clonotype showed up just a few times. The CDR3 sequence: CASSSGTGGLGETQYF. CDR3 nucleotides: TGTGCCAGCAGCTCAGGGACAGGAGGCTTAGGGGAGACCCAGTACTTC. V and J are TRBV11-2 and TRBJ2-5, with TRBD1 matching over 8 bases. V lost 4 bases to trimming and J lost 5 bases; unmatched junction nucleotides: 12. Germline assignment: CDR1 SGHAT and CDR2 FQNNGV. CDR3 length equals 16 residues. Based on the CDR3 plus reference TRBV11-2 and TRBJ2-5, the full variable domain is EAGVAQSPRYKIIEKRQSVAFWCNPISGHATLYWYQQILGQGPKLLIQFQNNGVVDDSQLPKDRFSAERLKGVDSTLKIQPAKLEDSAVYLCASSSGTGGLGETQYFGPGTRLLVL.

The CDR3 bases are TGTGCCAGCAGCAAAGTTCTTCCAGGGGGCATTGGAGAGACCCAGTACTTC. Translation gives CASSKVLPGGIGETQYF. The gene calls are TRBV21-1 and TRBJ2-5; TRBD1 is the table's D call and was not checked against the DNA. TRBV21-1 is a pseudogene segment. The CDR3 is made up of 17 amino acids.

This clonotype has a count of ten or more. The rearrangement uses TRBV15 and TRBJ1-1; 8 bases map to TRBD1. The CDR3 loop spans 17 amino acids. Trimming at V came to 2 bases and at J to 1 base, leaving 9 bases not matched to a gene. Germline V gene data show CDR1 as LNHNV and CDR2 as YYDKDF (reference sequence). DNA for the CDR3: TGTGCCACCAGCAGATGGACGGGACAGGCCAAGAACACTGAAGCTTTCTTT. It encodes CATSRWTGQAKNTEAFF. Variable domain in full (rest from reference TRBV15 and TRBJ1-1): DAMVIQNPRYQVTQFGKPVTLSCSQTLNHNVMYWYQQKSSQAPKLLFHYYDKDFNNEADTPDNFQSRRPNTSFCFLDIRSPGLGDTAMYLCATSRWTGQAKNTEAFFGQGTRLTVV.

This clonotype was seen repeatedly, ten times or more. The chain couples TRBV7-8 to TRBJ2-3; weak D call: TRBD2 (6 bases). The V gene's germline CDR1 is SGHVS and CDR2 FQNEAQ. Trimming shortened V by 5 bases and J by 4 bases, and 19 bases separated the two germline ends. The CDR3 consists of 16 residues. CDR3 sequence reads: CASSLVSASGADTQYF. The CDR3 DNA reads TGTGCCAGCAGCCTAGTATCGGCCTCGGGGGCAGATACGCAGTATTTT.

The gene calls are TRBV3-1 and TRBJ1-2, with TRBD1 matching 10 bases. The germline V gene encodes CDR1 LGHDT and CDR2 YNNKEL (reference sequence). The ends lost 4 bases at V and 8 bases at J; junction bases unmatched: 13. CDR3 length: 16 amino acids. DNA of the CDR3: TGTGCCAGCAGCCTGGGTACTTCCGGGACAGGGGAAGGCTACACCTTC. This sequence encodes CASSLGTSGTGEGYTF.

For the CDR3, the DNA is TGTGCCACAGGGACAGGGTTGACTTCACCCCTCCACTTT. The encoded protein is CATGTGLTSPLHF. The J gene is TRBJ1-6, the V gene TRBV11-1, with 9 bases identical to TRBD1. The CDR3 length is 13 residues. Per the germline V gene, CDR1 is SGHAT and CDR2 is FQDESV (reference sequence). The trim removed 10 bases at V and 9 bases at J, leaving 7 bases unmatched.

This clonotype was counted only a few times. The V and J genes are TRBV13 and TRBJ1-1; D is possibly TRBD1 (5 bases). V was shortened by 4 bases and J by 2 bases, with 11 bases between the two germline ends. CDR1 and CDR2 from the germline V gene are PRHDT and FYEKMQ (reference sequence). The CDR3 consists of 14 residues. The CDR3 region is CASSSQGPNTEAFF. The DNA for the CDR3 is TGTGCCAGCAGCTCCCAGGGACCCAACACTGAAGCTTTCTTT. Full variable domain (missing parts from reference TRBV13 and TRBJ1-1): AAGVIQSPRHLIKEKRETATLKCYPIPRHDTVYWYQQGPGQDPQFLISFYEKMQSDKGSIPDRFSAQQFSDYHSELNMSSLELGDSALYFCASSSQGPNTEAFFGQGTRLTVV.

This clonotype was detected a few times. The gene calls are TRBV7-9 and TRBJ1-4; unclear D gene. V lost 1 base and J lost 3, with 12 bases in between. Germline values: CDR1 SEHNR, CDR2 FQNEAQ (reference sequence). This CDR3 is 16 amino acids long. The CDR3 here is CASSLVIGAANEKLFF. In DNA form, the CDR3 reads TGTGCCAGCAGCTTAGTTATTGGTGCGGCTAATGAAAAACTGTTTTTT.

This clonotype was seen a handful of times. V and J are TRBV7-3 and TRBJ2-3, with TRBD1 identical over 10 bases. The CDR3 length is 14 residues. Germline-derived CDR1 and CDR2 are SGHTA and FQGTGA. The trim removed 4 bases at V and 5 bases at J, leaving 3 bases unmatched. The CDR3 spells CASSSTGGRDTQYF. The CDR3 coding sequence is TGTGCCAGCAGCTCGACAGGGGGCAGAGATACGCAGTATTTT.

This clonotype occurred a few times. The CDR3 DNA follows: TGTGCCAGTCGGCGGACAGTTCTAGGGACCCAGTACTTC. This encodes CASRRTVLGTQYF. This sequence joins TRBV14 and TRBJ2-5; a weak D match, TRBD1 (6 bases). Germline V gene lookup returns CDR1 SGHDN and CDR2 FVKESK. Trimming removed 9 bases at V and 7 bases at J, with 18 bases between. The CDR3 extends over 13 amino acids.